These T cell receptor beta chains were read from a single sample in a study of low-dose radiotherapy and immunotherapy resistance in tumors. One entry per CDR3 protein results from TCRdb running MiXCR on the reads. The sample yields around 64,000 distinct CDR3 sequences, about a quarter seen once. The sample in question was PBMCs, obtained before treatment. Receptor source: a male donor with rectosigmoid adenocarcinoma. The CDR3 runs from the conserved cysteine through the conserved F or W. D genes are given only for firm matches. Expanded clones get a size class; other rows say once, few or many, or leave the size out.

TGTGCCAGCTCACCAAGAACGGCTACAAAGGGGGGCTACACCTTC CASSPRTATKGGYTF TRBJ1-2 TRBV18 - -
TGTGCCAGCAGCTGGGGACAGGGCGTCGCCAACGTCCTGACTTTC CASSWGQGVANVLTF TRBJ2-6 TRBV7-2 many TRBD1
TGTGCCAGCAGCTTATACGGATCTCACGGCGGTGAGCAGTTCTTC CASSLYGSHGGEQFF TRBJ2-1 TRBV7-9 many -
TGTGCCAGCAGCCCCCCTCGGCAGGGGGCATGGGAGACCCAGTACTTC CASSPPRQGAWETQYF TRBJ2-5 TRBV7-6 many TRBD1
TGCGCCAGCAGCCCCGGGACAGGGGACGCGGAGACCCAGTACTTC CASSPGTGDAETQYF TRBJ2-5 TRBV5-1 many TRBD1
TGCAGTGCTGGTCACAGCTATAATTCACCCCTCCACTTT CSAGHSYNSPLHF TRBJ1-6 TRBV20-1 - -
TGTGCCAGCAGGCTGGGACAGTCTAGCACAGATACGCAGTATTTT CASRLGQSSTDTQYF TRBJ2-3 TRBV6-5 few TRBD1
TGTGCCAGCAGTCCCCGGACTAGCGGTAACACCGGGGAGCTGTTTTTT CASSPRTSGNTGELFF TRBJ2-2 TRBV28 many TRBD2
TGTGCCAGCAGTTTAAGCTGGCGGGGCGAGTTAGAGCAGTACTTC CASSLSWRGELEQYF TRBJ2-7 TRBV28 many -
TGTGCCAGCAGTTTACTCCTTCCCGAGCAGTACTTC CASSLLLPEQYF TRBJ2-7 TRBV28 many -
TGTGCCACCAGCCGGGTCGGCACAGATACGCAGTATTTT CATSRVGTDTQYF TRBJ2-3 TRBV15 - -
TGTGCCAGCAGTTACGACGCAGGGTTGGAGACCCAGTACTTC CASSYDAGLETQYF TRBJ2-5 TRBV6-2/TRBV6-3 many -
TGTGCCAGCAGTAACCCGGGTTACGAGCAGTACTTC CASSNPGYEQYF TRBJ2-7 TRBV12-3/TRBV12-4 many -
TGTGCCAGCAGCCAAGAGAGTGACGTAGGGGGTGGAGGAAACACCATATATTTT CASSQESDVGGGGNTIYF TRBJ1-3 TRBV3-1 many -
TGTGCCAGCCAGGGTCTTAATGAAAAACTGTTTTTT CASQGLNEKLFF TRBJ1-4 TRBV28 - -
TGTGCCAGCACCAGACAGGGTACTAATGAAAAACTGTTTTTT CASTRQGTNEKLFF TRBJ1-4 TRBV12-3/TRBV12-4 - TRBD1
TGTGCCAGCAGCAGCCCCCGGGGCAATGAGCAGTTCTTC CASSSPRGNEQFF TRBJ2-1 TRBV21-1 few -
TGTGCCAGCAAACCGGGACAGGGCCGGTACGAGCAGTACTTC CASKPGQGRYEQYF TRBJ2-7 TRBV28 medium-sized TRBD1
TGTGCCAGCAGCCAAGTGGGGACAGGGCTTTATGGCTACACCTTC CASSQVGTGLYGYTF TRBJ1-2 TRBV3-1 many TRBD1
TGTGCCTGCAGCGTTAGACAGGGTACCTCCTACGAGCAGTACTTC CACSVRQGTSYEQYF TRBJ2-7 TRBV9 - TRBD1
TGTGCCAGCAGTGGACAGGGGGCGCGGGAGCAGTACTTC CASSGQGAREQYF TRBJ2-7 TRBV6-2/TRBV6-3 many TRBD1
TGCGCCAGCAGCTTGGATGAGGGCTCGCACACTGAAGCTTTCTTT CASSLDEGSHTEAFF TRBJ1-1 TRBV5-1 medium-sized -
TGCGCCAGCACTACTGGACCCGCCGGCATGGACGGCTACACCTTC CASTTGPAGMDGYTF TRBJ1-2 TRBV4-1 many -
TGTGCCAGCAGCTTAGAGGGGCATGCGACCCAGTACTTC CASSLEGHATQYF TRBJ2-5 TRBV7-2 - -
TGTGCCAGCTCACCCGGACAGGACGGTGGCTACACCTTC CASSPGQDGGYTF TRBJ1-2 TRBV18 many TRBD1
TGCGCCAGCAGTGTTTCAGGGATGTCCTACGAGCAGTACTTC CASSVSGMSYEQYF TRBJ2-7 TRBV10-2 many -
TGCAGTGCTCCCCCTCCCGCGGCACAGCGAATGAGCTCTGGGGCCAACGTCCTGACTTTC CSAPPPAAQRMSSGANVLTF TRBJ2-6 TRBV20-1 many -
TGTGCCAGCAGATTAGGGGCAGTTTATAATTCACCCCTCCACTTT CASRLGAVYNSPLHF TRBJ1-6 TRBV7-2 - -
TGTGCCAGCAGTTTCCCCCATCGGAGGGTTAGCGAGCAGTACTTC CASSFPHRRVSEQYF TRBJ2-7 TRBV28 many -
TGTGCCAGCAGTAGGCTAGCGGGGAAGGATACGCAGTATTTT CASSRLAGKDTQYF TRBJ2-3 TRBV12-3/TRBV12-4 many TRBD2
TGTGCCAGCAGTTACTCGTCGGGCGTAGCGGGGGTCTACGAGCAGTACTTC CASSYSSGVAGVYEQYF TRBJ2-7 TRBV6-6 many TRBD2
TGTGCCAGCTCACCACCGGGACAGGGTAATGAAAAACTGTTTTTT CASSPPGQGNEKLFF TRBJ1-4 TRBV18 few TRBD1
TGTGCCAGCAGACTAAGCGGTGGAGGCACAGATACGCAGTATTTT CASRLSGGGTDTQYF TRBJ2-3 TRBV7-9 many -
TGCGCCAGCAGCCAAGCGGAACTAGCGGGGTACACAGATACGCAGTATTTT CASSQAELAGYTDTQYF TRBJ2-3 TRBV4-3 - TRBD2
TGTGCCAGCAGTTTATTGGGGACTAGCGGGGGCTCACTCCAGGGAGATACGCAGTATTTT CASSLLGTSGGSLQGDTQYF TRBJ2-3 TRBV28 many TRBD2
TGTGCCAGCAGCCAAAAAGGCGGGAGTCGGGAGCAGTACTTC CASSQKGGSREQYF TRBJ2-7 TRBV3-1 many TRBD2
TGCAGTGCTAGATCCCCCTTGGGGCCACTGGCCTACGAGCAGTACTTC CSARSPLGPLAYEQYF TRBJ2-7 TRBV20-1 many -
TGTGCCAGTAGTATAGGGCACAGGGGTACTGAAGCTTTCTTT CASSIGHRGTEAFF TRBJ1-1 TRBV19 few TRBD1
TGCGCCAGCAGCTGGGGGACTTCTCGCACAGATACGCAGTATTTT CASSWGTSRTDTQYF TRBJ2-3 TRBV5-1 many -
TGTGCCAGCAGTTACCCCAGTGAGCAGTTCTTC CASSYPSEQFF TRBJ2-1 TRBV6-2/TRBV6-3 many -
TGTGCCAGCAGTCCTAACATACAGCGCGTGACCACCGGGGAGCAGTTCTTC CASSPNIQRVTTGEQFF TRBJ2-1 TRBV28 few -
TGTGCCAGCAGCCCCGGACGGAGTTACGAGCAGTACTTC CASSPGRSYEQYF TRBJ2-7 TRBV28 many -
TGTGCCAGCAGCCTCGATCACCCGCAGGGTGGCTCACCCCTCCACTTT CASSLDHPQGGSPLHF TRBJ1-6 TRBV7-9 many -
TGTGCCAGCAGCGAAGGACTAGCGGGGGGGTATGAGCAGTTCTTC CASSEGLAGGYEQFF TRBJ2-1 TRBV7-2 many TRBD2
TGTGCCAGCAGCGTCGCTAGCGGGAGGACCCCAAGCTCCTACAATGAGCAGTTCTTC CASSVASGRTPSSYNEQFF TRBJ2-1 TRBV9 many TRBD2
TGTGCCAGCAGCCAGAGTCACAGGGAAATCGCTGAAGCTTTCTTT CASSQSHREIAEAFF TRBJ1-1 TRBV3-1 medium-sized -
TGTGCCAGCAGTTACCTCGTGGGAGGGCGACAAGAGACCCAGTACTTC CASSYLVGGRQETQYF TRBJ2-5 TRBV6-2/TRBV6-3 few TRBD2
TGTGCCAGCAGCTTAGGCCTGGGACTAGCGGGAGGGGAGACCCAGTACTTC CASSLGLGLAGGETQYF TRBJ2-5 TRBV7-9 many TRBD2
TGTGCCAGCAGCTTGAGGGGTAGCGGTTACAATGAGCAGTTCTTC CASSLRGSGYNEQFF TRBJ2-1 TRBV5-4 - -
TGTGCCAGCAGCCGTACTAGCGGGAGGGTAGAGACCCAGTACTTC CASSRTSGRVETQYF TRBJ2-5 TRBV28 - TRBD2
TGTGCCAGCAGTTACTCCGGGACCGGTATCCAAGAGACCCAGTACTTC CASSYSGTGIQETQYF TRBJ2-5 TRBV6-5 many -
TGCGCCAGCAGCCAGACTAGCGGGGGGGCCTACAATGAGCAGTTCTTC CASSQTSGGAYNEQFF TRBJ2-1 TRBV4-3 medium-sized TRBD2
TGTGCCAGCAGCCTAGGGACCTCTTACGAGCAGTACTTC CASSLGTSYEQYF TRBJ2-7 TRBV28 many -